These 14 T cell receptor beta chains came from one sample sequenced in a study of T cell responses to AZD1222 COVID-19 vaccine. Clones were read by immunoSEQ multiplex PCR, and TCRdb kept only the in-frame ones, dropping some. Found here are roughly 120,000 clones, 80% to 90% of them singletons; the top ten hold about 4.6%. Sequences were derived from peripheral blood, sampled 28 days after the second AZD1222 dose. All receptors come from an adult who received the AZD1222 COVID-19 vaccine.

The chain combines TRBV23-1 with TRBJ1-5; 9 bases are a match to TRBD1. TRBV23-1 is reported as an ORF; its role is uncertain. This CDR3 has 19 residues. V shed 3 bases and J 2 bases; nucleotides not matched to a gene: 14. The DNA for the CDR3 is TGCGCCAGCAGTCACAAGGACAGGGGATTATTAGGCGGCAATCAGCCCCAGCATTTT. It is translated as CASSHKDRGLLGGNQPQHF.

This chain connects TRBV24-1 to TRBJ1-5; tentative D call: TRBD1 (5 bases). V dropped 2 bases and J dropped 4 bases, with 5 bases sitting between them. The CDR3 loop spans 13 amino acids. CDR1 is KGHDR, CDR2 SFDVKD, per germline. The CDR3 sequence is CATSDWGNQPQHF. The CDR3 DNA follows: TGTGCCACCAGTGATTGGGGGAATCAGCCCCAGCATTTT.

The rearrangement links TRBV7-6 to TRBJ2-1; 10 nucleotides match TRBD2. The CDR3 runs to 18 residues. Trimming took 2 bases from V and 5 from J; bases not matched to a gene: 12. CDR1 and CDR2 from the germline V gene are SGHVS and FNYEAQ. DNA of the CDR3: TGTGCCAGCAGCTTAAGATGGGCTCTAGCGGGAGTTCACAATGAGCAGTTCTTC. Its translation: CASSLRWALAGVHNEQFF.

V and J are TRBV7-2 and TRBJ1-3; 9 bases match TRBD1. The V segment lost 9 bases and the J segment 4 bases; nucleotides outside the gene matches: 4. This CDR3 region has 13 residues. CDR1 and CDR2 (germline): SGHTA, FQGNSA. CDR3: CASGGTGGNTIYF. CDR3 nucleotide sequence: TGTGCCAGTGGGGGGACAGGGGGAAACACCATATATTTT.

The chain is built from TRBV7-8 and TRBJ1-2; perhaps TRBD1 as D (5 bases). Trimming pared 4 bases from V and 3 bases from J, leaving 12 bases between. The CDR3 runs to 14 residues. Germline V CDR1 and CDR2: SGHVS, FQNEAQ. Here the CDR3 reads CASSSRQTDYGYTF. DNA of the CDR3: TGTGCCAGCAGCTCGCGACAGACCGACTATGGCTACACCTTC.

The V call is TRBV5-1, the J call TRBJ2-3, with 7 positions matching TRBD1. V gave up 5 bases and J gave up 0 bases; unmatched junction bases: 9. The CDR3 is 16 amino acids. In germline, CDR1 is SGHRS, CDR2 YFSETQ. The CDR3 nucleotides read TGCGCCAGCAGTCCCGGGACAGTGGATAGCACAGATACGCAGTATTTT. Translated, it gives CASSPGTVDSTDTQYF.

The gene calls are TRBV4-3 and TRBJ1-2; unclear D gene. V was cut by 0 bases and J by 4 bases, with 18 bases left in between. The germline V gene has CDR1 LGHNA and CDR2 YSLEER. The length of the CDR3 is 17 residues. The CDR3 DNA sequence: TGCGCCAGCAGCCAAGATGAGGGTTCGCCTCTTAGCTATGGCTACACCTTC. This translates into CASSQDEGSPLSYGYTF.

The chain joins TRBV4-3 to TRBJ1-1; D possibly corresponds to TRBD1 (5 bases). There are 16 residues in the CDR3. Trimming removed 0 bases at V and 0 bases at J, with 11 bases between. CDR1 and CDR2 (germline): LGHNA, YSLEER. CDR3 loop: CASSQDTGFVNTEAFF. The CDR3 DNA sequence: TGCGCCAGCAGCCAAGATACAGGTTTTGTGAACACTGAAGCTTTCTTT.

As for this clone: An end of the junction does not agree with germline; a read error may underlie this. The rearrangement links TRBV4-3 to TRBJ1-2, with TRBD1 identical over 8 bases. Per the germline V gene, CDR1 is LGHNA and CDR2 is YSLEER. This CDR3 region has 14 residues. CDR3 nucleotides: TGCGCCAGCAGCAAAGACAGGGGAGGTGATGGCTACACCTTC. Its translation is CASSKDRGGDGYTF.

The chain uses TRBV7-3 and TRBJ1-1; D is possibly TRBD1 (6 bases). V shed 2 bases and J shed 6 bases, with 13 bases lying between them. Per germline, CDR1 SGHTA and CDR2 FQGTGA. This CDR3 region has 14 residues. CDR3 protein: CASSLYQGRPEAFF. CDR3 nucleotides: TGTGCCAGCAGCTTATACCAGGGGAGGCCTGAAGCTTTCTTT.

The chain recombines TRBV13 with TRBJ2-1; D is perhaps TRBD1 or TRBD2 (5 bases each). The CDR3 sequence is 14 residues long. Trimming removed 7 bases at V and 3 bases at J, with 13 bases between. CDR1 and CDR2 (germline): PRHDT, FYEKMQ (reference sequence). CDR3 nucleotide sequence: TGTGCCAGCAACTCCGGGACGGGCTACAATGAGCAGTTCTTC. This gives the protein CASNSGTGYNEQFF.

The chain joins TRBV14 to TRBJ2-5; tentative D call: TRBD1 (6 bases). Trimming stripped 4 bases from V and 2 bases from J, with 14 bases between. Germline values: CDR1 SGHDN, CDR2 FVKESK. This CDR3 contains 15 residues. The CDR3 bases are TGTGCCAGCAGCCGACGGCAGGGGATTCAAGAGACCCAGTACTTC. Encoded protein: CASSRRQGIQETQYF.

The rearrangement uses TRBV11-2 and TRBJ2-7; 7 nucleotides agree with TRBD1. Germline V gene sequence: CDR1 SGHAT, CDR2 FQNNGV. Germline trimming cut 4 bases from V and 0 bases from J; bases unmatched to any gene: 9. The CDR3 runs to 16 residues. This CDR3 is CASSSPGQFFSYEQYF. The CDR3 DNA follows: TGTGCCAGCAGCTCCCCGGGACAGTTTTTCTCCTACGAGCAGTACTTC.

This rearrangement joins TRBV5-4 to TRBJ2-3; D remains ambiguous. Per the germline V gene, CDR1 is SGHNT and CDR2 is YYREEE (reference sequence). The CDR3 sequence is 16 residues long. Between the trimmed V and J ends, which lost 0 bases and 3 bases, there was a span of 14 bases. CDR3 DNA: TGTGCCAGCAGCTTGGTGGGCAGGCGACCAACAGATACGCAGTATTTT. Translated, it gives CASSLVGRRPTDTQYF.